The next 21 T cell receptor beta chains were all read from a single sample in a study of control samples from healthy donors and cancer patients (dated by TCRdb to the early 2020s). Receptor libraries were prepared by the immunoSEQ multiplex PCR assay. TCRdb retrieved this table from immuneACCESS and kept in-frame rearrangements only. Not all clones are present; in checked studies, unresolved V genes account for under half, and no reason is known for the remainder. In all, the sample holds approximately 150,000 clones, and 92% of those were seen once. About 0.73% of the sample is taken by the ten largest. The sample consisted of blood. These receptors came from a woman in her 30s in good health.

This chain links TRBV7-3 with TRBJ2-7; possibly TRBD1 for D (6 bases). V lost 0 bases to trimming and J lost 6 bases, with 15 bases between them. CDR1 and CDR2 from the germline V gene are SGHTA and FQGTGA. The CDR3 totals 15 residues. This chain's CDR3 is CASSLTPGEGVEQYF. Written as DNA, the CDR3 is TGTGCCAGCAGCTTAACCCCAGGGGAAGGCGTCGAGCAGTACTTC.

This chain uses TRBV28 with TRBJ1-6; D is ambiguous. In germline, CDR1 is MDHEN, CDR2 SYDVKM. V lost 7 bases to trimming and J lost 7 bases, with 14 bases between them. The length of the CDR3 is 14 residues. The CDR3 sequence is CASTYFSGNSPLHF. CDR3 in DNA: TGTGCCAGCACTTATTTCTCGGGGAATTCACCCCTCCACTTT.

The rearrangement uses TRBV29-1 and TRBJ2-7, with 11 nucleotides matching TRBD2. The length of the CDR3 is 17 residues. The V segment lost 4 bases and the J segment 2 bases; nucleotides outside the gene matches: 13. The germline gives CDR1 SQVTM, CDR2 ANQGSEA. CDR3 amino acids: CSVVRIVAGGSTYEQYF. The DNA for the CDR3 is TGCAGCGTTGTCCGGATAGTAGCGGGAGGGTCTACCTACGAGCAGTACTTC.

Note on this clone: Compared with germline, one end of the junction differs, possibly owing to a read error. The chain recombines TRBV5-1 with TRBJ1-2; the match to TRBD1 covers 8 bases. Germline V gives CDR1 SGHRS, CDR2 YFSETQ. The length of the CDR3 is 14 residues. Here the CDR3 reads CASRLGQGYYGCTF. The CDR3 coding sequence is TGCGCCAGCAGATTAGGACAGGGCTACTATGGCTGCACCTTC.

The chain links TRBV20-1 to TRBJ2-7, with 8 bases identical to TRBD1. After removal of 3 bases from V and 12 bases from J, the junction contained 7 bases not matched to a gene. The CDR3 has 11 amino acids. Germline V lookup: CDR1 DFQATT, CDR2 SNEGSKA (reference sequence). The CDR3 loop is CSARTGDRGYF. For the CDR3, the DNA is TGCAGTGCTAGGACAGGAGACAGGGGGTACTTC.

The CDR3, as DNA: TGTGCCAGTAGTATTCGGGGACAGGGGGGCCAGCCCCAGCATTTT. The encoded protein is CASSIRGQGGQPQHF. The chain combines TRBV19 with TRBJ1-5; 11 bases match TRBD1. This CDR3 is 15 amino acids long. Trimming removed 3 bases from V and 7 bases from J; junction bases left unmatched: 5. Germline V gene data show CDR1 as LNHDA and CDR2 as SQIVND (reference sequence).

This chain joins TRBV18 and TRBJ1-1; maybe TRBD1 (5 bases). The V and J ends lost 3 bases and 1 base respectively, with 12 bases between them. Germline assignment: CDR1 KGHSH and CDR2 LQKENI. The CDR3 spans 15 residues. The CDR3 DNA reads TGTGCCAGCTCACCCCGGGACTCATCGAACACTGAAGCTTTCTTT. It encodes CASSPRDSSNTEAFF. Full variable domain (rest looked up from reference TRBV18 and TRBJ1-1): NAGVMQNPRHLVRRRGQEARLRCSPMKGHSHVYWYRQLPEEGLKFMVYLQKENIIDESGMPKERFSAEFPKEGPSILRIQQVVRGDSAAYFCASSPRDSSNTEAFFGQGTRLTVV.

In DNA, the CDR3 is TGTGCCAGCAGTTCAAGGGATTCACCCCTCCACTTT. It codes for CASSSRDSPLHF. The chain uses TRBV28 and TRBJ1-6; D is unresolved. The V end lost 4 bases, the J end lost 8 bases, and 6 bases lay between the germline ends. The germline CDR1 and CDR2 sequences are MDHEN and SYDVKM. The CDR3 totals 12 residues.

There are a few counts of this clone. The CDR3 nucleotides are TGTGCCAGCACGGGACAGGGAGCTAACTATGGCTACACCTTC. It codes for CASTGQGANYGYTF. The rearrangement links TRBV7-9 to TRBJ1-2; 9 positions match TRBD1. V lost 7 bases to trimming and J lost 0 bases; unmatched junction nucleotides: 3. The CDR3 sequence is 14 residues long. CDR1 is SEHNR, CDR2 FQNEAQ, per germline (reference sequence).

The chain uses TRBV4-1 and TRBJ2-5, with a tentative D call TRBD2 (6 bases). CDR3 length equals 13 residues. Germline V gives CDR1 MGHRA, CDR2 YSYEKL. Deletions cut 4 bases from V and 4 bases from J, with 10 bases between. CDR3 loop: CASSRLGAETQYF. The CDR3 DNA follows: TGCGCCAGCAGCCGACTAGGTGCAGAGACCCAGTACTTC.

The chain joins TRBV2 to TRBJ2-1; TRBD2 matches 7 bases. Germline CDR1 reads SNHLY; CDR2 reads FYNNEI. There are 15 residues in the CDR3. V trimming: 5 bases; J trimming: 2 bases; junction bases outside the gene matches: 6. The chain's CDR3 is CASSSSGGTYNEQFF. The CDR3 DNA sequence: TGTGCCAGCAGTTCTAGCGGAGGGACCTACAATGAGCAGTTCTTC.

In nucleotides, the CDR3 is TGTGCCAGCAGAGCGGGGAGCACCGGGGAGCTGTTTTTT. It specifies CASRAGSTGELFF. This rearrangement joins TRBV28 to TRBJ2-2; 7 bases match TRBD2. V shed 6 bases and J 4 bases; nucleotides not matched to a gene: 2. Germline CDR1 MDHEN, CDR2 SYDVKM. The CDR3 is 13 amino acids.

This sequence joins TRBV12-3 or TRBV12-4 and TRBJ2-7, with 9 bases aligning to TRBD1. V was clipped by 4 bases and J by 5 bases; unmatched bases: 3. This CDR3 spans 13 amino acids. The CDR3 DNA sequence: TGTGCCAGCAGTTACCGGGACAGGGACGAGCAGTACTTC. Amino acids: CASSYRDRDEQYF.

The chain links TRBV21-1 to TRBJ1-1. TRBV21-1 is an annotated pseudogene. The CDR3 totals 10 residues. DNA for the CDR3: TGTGCCAGCAGCAACACTGAAGCTTTCTTT. It is translated as CASSNTEAFF.

J is TRBJ2-5 and V is TRBV5-1; the D is unclear. The ends were cut back, 0 bases at V and 4 bases at J, with 7 bases in the middle. Germline CDR1 reads SGHRS; CDR2 reads YFSETQ. There are 13 residues in the CDR3. The CDR3 nucleotides are TGCGCCAGCAGCTTGGCCCCTGGAGAGACCCAGTACTTC. This sequence encodes CASSLAPGETQYF.

The V call is TRBV7-2, the J call TRBJ1-5, with TRBD1 identical over 8 bases. Germline V gene lookup returns CDR1 SGHTA and CDR2 FQGNSA. J gave up 7 bases and V 6 bases, and 20 bases lay outside the gene matches. This CDR3 has 18 residues. The CDR3 region is CASSSGIIQGAVRQPQHF. The CDR3 DNA reads as TGTGCCAGCAGTTCCGGGATTATTCAGGGGGCAGTGAGACAGCCCCAGCATTTT.

The V gene is TRBV4-3, the J gene TRBJ2-3; possibly TRBD1 for D (6 bases). Between the trimmed V and J ends, which lost 1 base and 6 bases, there was a span of 17 bases. The CDR3 runs to 16 residues. CDR1 and CDR2 (germline): LGHNA, YSLEER. The CDR3 nucleotides are TGCGCCAGCAGCCAAGGGCCAGAAGGGGGTGCCGATACGCAGTATTTT. Amino acids: CASSQGPEGGADTQYF.

The rearrangement uses TRBV4-2 and TRBJ1-1; 9 bases line up with TRBD1. The CDR3 sequence is 16 residues long. The germline V gene has CDR1 LGHNA and CDR2 YNFKEQ. Losses at the gene ends were 4 bases for V and 5 bases for J; bases not matched to a gene: 11. CDR3 sequence (DNA): TGTGCCAGCAGCCCAGAACTACAGGGGGCGCGAACTGAAGCTTTCTTT. Protein: CASSPELQGARTEAFF.

The chain is built from TRBV3-1 (or the pseudogene TRBV3-2) and TRBJ2-1; D is unclear. Germline CDR1 LGHDT, CDR2 YNNKEL (reference sequence). V was pared by 4 bases and J by 7 bases, with 11 bases between. The length of the CDR3 is 13 residues. The CDR3 sequence is CASSPLRRNEQFF. The CDR3 DNA reads as TGTGCCAGCAGCCCGTTAAGGAGAAATGAGCAGTTCTTC.

This chain uses TRBV6-1 with TRBJ2-1; 9 nucleotides line up with TRBD1. Unmatched junction bases numbered 6, after V lost 1 base and J lost 8 bases. Germline V gene data show CDR1 as MNHNS and CDR2 as SASEGT. This CDR3 region has 15 residues. The CDR3 bases are TGTGCCAGCAGTGAAGGGGGGACAGGGTCCGATGAGCAGTTCTTC. The encoded protein is CASSEGGTGSDEQFF.

The chain couples TRBV4-2 to TRBJ2-7; 10 bases are shared with TRBD2. Germline CDR1 LGHNA, CDR2 YNFKEQ. V trimming: 5 bases; J trimming: 2 bases; junction bases outside the gene matches: 6. The CDR3 has 15 amino acids. The CDR3 protein is CASSVEREGTYEQYF. The CDR3 bases are TGTGCCAGCAGCGTTGAGCGGGAGGGCACCTACGAGCAGTACTTC.